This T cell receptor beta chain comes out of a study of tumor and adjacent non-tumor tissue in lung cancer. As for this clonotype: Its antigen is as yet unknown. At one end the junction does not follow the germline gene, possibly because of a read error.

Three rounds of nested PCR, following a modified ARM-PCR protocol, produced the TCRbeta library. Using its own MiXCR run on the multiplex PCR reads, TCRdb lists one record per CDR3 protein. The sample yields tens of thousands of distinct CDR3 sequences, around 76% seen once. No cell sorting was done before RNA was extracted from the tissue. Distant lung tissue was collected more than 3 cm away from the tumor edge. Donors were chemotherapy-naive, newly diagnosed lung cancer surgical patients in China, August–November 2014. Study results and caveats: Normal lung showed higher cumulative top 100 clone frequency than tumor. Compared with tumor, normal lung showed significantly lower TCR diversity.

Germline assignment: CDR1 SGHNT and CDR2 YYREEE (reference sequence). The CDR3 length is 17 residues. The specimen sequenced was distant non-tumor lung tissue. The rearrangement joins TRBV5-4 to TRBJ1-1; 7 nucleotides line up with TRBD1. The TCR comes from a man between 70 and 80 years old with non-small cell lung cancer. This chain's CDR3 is CASSTTGVELVNTEALF. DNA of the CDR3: TGTGCCAGCAGCACTACAGGGGTTGAACTCGTGAACACTGAAGCTTTATTT.